This is a list of T cell receptor beta chains from one sample in a study of cytotoxic CD8 clonotypes in ibrutinib-treated CLL. Profiling relied on immunoSEQ multiplex PCR, and the TCRdb table lists in-frame clones only, not all of them. Of under 200,000 clones listed, less than 85% were seen once; the top ten hold 3.5% to 5.5%. Specimen: PBMCs, collected after 24 months of ibrutinib treatment. The receptors stem from a human donor with chronic lymphocytic leukemia. Both conserved end residues are part of each CDR3. D genes are given only for firm matches.

D,J,V,length,CDR3,DNA
.,TRBJ2-1,TRBV21-1,11,CASSPSRPQFF,TGTGCCAGCAGCCCCAGTCGGCCGCAGTTCTTC
.,TRBJ2-7,TRBV18,14,CASSRPIGRYEQYF,TGTGCCAGCTCACGCCCGATTGGGAGGTACGAGCAGTACTTC
.,TRBJ2-1,TRBV11-2,14,CASSLIRTVNEQFF,TGTGCCAGCAGCTTAATAAGGACAGTCAATGAGCAGTTCTTC
TRBD1,TRBJ1-4,TRBV7-9,16,CASSFRGDRANEKLFF,TGTGCCAGCAGCTTCCGCGGGGACAGGGCTAATGAAAAACTGTTTTTT
TRBD2,TRBJ2-1,TRBV27,17,CASSLRGGTSGRNEQFF,TGTGCCAGCTCCCTAAGGGGGGGGACTAGCGGGAGAAATGAGCAGTTCTTC
.,TRBJ1-1,TRBV30,13,CAWRDSFSWRAFF,TGTGCCTGGAGGGATTCCTTCAGCTGGCGGGCTTTCTTT
.,TRBJ2-1,TRBV6-5,15,CASRSGGGGENEQFF,TGTGCCAGCAGGTCCGGGGGCGGGGGCGAAAATGAGCAGTTCTTC
.,TRBJ2-1,TRBV9,15,CASSGQPGTYNEQFF,TGTGCCAGCAGCGGGCAGCCAGGGACTTACAATGAGCAGTTCTTC
TRBD1,TRBJ1-5,TRBV7-2,17,CASSLEGGQRLNQPQHF,TGTGCCAGCAGCTTAGAAGGGGGACAGAGGCTCAATCAGCCCCAGCATTTT
TRBD2,TRBJ2-5,TRBV7-2,14,CASSLSPSGRVKYF,TGTGCCAGCAGCTTAAGCCCTAGCGGGCGGGTAAAGTACTTC
.,TRBJ1-2,TRBV27,13,CASSLNRAGGYTF,TGTGCCAGCAGTTTGAACAGGGCCGGCGGCTACACCTTC
.,TRBJ2-7,TRBV7-8,15,CASSWPGAPRYEQYF,TGTGCCAGCAGCTGGCCGGGAGCGCCGCGATACGAGCAGTACTTC